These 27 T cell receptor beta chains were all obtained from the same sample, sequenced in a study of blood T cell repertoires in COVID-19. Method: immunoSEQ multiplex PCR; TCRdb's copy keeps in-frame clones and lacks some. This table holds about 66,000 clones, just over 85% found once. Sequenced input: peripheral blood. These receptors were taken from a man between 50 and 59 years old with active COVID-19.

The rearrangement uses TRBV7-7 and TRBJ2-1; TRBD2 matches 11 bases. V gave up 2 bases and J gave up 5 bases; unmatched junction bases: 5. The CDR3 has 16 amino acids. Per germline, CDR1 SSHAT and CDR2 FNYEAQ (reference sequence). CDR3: CASSLIAGGPNNEQFF. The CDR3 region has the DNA TGTGCCAGCAGCTTAATAGCGGGGGGGCCGAACAATGAGCAGTTCTTC.

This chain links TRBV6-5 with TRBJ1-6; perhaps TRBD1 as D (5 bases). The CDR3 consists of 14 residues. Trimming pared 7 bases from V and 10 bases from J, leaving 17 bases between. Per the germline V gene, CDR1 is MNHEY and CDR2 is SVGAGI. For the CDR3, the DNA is TGTGCCAGCACTGTCTCCCTGGGGCCGTCACCCCTCCACTTT. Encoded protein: CASTVSLGPSPLHF.

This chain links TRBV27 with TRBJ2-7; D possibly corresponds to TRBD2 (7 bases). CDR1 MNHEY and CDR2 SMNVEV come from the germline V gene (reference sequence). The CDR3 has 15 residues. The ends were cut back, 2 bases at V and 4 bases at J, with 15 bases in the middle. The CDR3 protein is CASSLMWGGGYEQYF. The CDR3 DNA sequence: TGTGCCAGCAGTTTAATGTGGGGGGGCGGGTACGAGCAGTACTTC.

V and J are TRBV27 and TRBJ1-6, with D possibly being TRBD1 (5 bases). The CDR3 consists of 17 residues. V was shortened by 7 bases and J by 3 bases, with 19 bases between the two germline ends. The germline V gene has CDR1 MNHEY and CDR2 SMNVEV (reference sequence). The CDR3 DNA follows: TGTGCCAGCAAGGCTAGCGATAGGGGTTACTATAATTCACCCCTCCACTTT. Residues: CASKASDRGYYNSPLHF.

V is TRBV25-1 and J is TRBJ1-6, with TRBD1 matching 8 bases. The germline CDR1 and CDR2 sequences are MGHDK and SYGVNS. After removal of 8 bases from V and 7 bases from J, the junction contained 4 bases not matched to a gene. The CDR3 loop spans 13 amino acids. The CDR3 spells CASATGENSPLHF. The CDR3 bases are TGTGCCAGCGCGACAGGGGAGAATTCACCCCTCCACTTT.

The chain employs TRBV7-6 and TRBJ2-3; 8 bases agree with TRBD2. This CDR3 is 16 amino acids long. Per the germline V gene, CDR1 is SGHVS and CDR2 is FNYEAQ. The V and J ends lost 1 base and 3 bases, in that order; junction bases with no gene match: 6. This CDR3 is CASSLVTGGKTDTQYF. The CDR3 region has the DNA TGTGCCAGCAGCTTAGTTACGGGAGGGAAGACAGATACGCAGTATTTT.

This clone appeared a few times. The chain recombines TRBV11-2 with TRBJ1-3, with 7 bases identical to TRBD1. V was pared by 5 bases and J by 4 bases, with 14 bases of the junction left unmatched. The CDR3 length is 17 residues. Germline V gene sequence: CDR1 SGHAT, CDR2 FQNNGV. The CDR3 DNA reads TGTGCCAGCAGCCCGAGGGACAGACGCTCGAGGGGAAACACCATATATTTT. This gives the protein CASSPRDRRSRGNTIYF.

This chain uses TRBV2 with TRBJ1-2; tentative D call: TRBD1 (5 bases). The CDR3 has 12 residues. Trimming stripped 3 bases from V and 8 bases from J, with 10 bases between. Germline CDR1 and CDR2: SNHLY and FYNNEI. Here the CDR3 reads CASSDRGDGYTF. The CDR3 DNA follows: TGTGCCAGCAGTGACCGCGGGGACGGCTACACCTTC.

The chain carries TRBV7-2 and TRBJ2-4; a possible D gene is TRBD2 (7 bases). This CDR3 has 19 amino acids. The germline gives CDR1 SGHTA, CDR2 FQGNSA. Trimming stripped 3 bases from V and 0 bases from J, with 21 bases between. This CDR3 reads CASSLGGAAPLLAKNIQYF. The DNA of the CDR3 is TGTGCCAGCAGCTTGGGGGGGGCCGCTCCCTTACTAGCCAAAAACATTCAGTACTTC.

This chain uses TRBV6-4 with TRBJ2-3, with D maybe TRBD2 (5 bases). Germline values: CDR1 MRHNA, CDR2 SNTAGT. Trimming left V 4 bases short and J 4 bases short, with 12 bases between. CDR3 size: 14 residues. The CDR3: CASSGTGSADTQYF. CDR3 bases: TGTGCCAGCAGTGGGACGGGGTCTGCAGATACGCAGTATTTT.

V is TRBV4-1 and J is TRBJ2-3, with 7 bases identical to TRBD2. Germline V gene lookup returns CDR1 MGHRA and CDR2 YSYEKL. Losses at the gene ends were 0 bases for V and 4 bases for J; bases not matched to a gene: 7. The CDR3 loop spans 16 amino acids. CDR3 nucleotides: TGCGCCAGCAGCCAAGAATGGCGGGAGAGCTCAGATACGCAGTATTTT. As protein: CASSQEWRESSDTQYF.

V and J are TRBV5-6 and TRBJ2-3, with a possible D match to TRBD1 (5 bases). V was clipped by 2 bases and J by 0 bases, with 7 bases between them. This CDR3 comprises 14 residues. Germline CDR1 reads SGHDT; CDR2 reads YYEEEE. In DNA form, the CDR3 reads TGTGCCAGCAGCTTCACAGGTAGCACAGATACGCAGTATTTT. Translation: CASSFTGSTDTQYF.

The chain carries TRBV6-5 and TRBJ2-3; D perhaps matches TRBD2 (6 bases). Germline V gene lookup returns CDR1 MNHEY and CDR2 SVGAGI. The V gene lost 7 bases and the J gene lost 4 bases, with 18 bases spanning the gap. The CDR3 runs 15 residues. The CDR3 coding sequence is TGTGCCAGCATCCGGGGCCCGGGAGCTGCAGATACGCAGTATTTT. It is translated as CASIRGPGAADTQYF.

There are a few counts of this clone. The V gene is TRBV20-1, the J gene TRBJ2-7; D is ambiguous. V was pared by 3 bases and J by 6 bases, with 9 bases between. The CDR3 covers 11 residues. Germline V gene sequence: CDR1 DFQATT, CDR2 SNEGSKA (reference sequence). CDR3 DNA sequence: TGCAGTGCTAGCTATAAGCTCGAGCAGTACTTC. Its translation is CSASYKLEQYF.

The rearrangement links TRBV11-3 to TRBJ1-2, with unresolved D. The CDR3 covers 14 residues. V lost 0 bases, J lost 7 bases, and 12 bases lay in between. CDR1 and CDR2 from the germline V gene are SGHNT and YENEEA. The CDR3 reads CASSLDRGNGGYTF. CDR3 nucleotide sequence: TGTGCCAGCAGCTTAGATCGAGGGAATGGTGGCTACACCTTC.

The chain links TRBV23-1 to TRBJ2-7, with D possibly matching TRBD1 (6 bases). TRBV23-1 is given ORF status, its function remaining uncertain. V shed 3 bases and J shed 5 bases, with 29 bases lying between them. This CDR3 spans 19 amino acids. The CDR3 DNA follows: TGCGCCAGCAGTCATTCGGACAGTTGCCCCTGGATTTCGATGCACGAGCAGTACGTC. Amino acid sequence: CASSHSDSCPWISMHEQYV.

The CDR3 DNA follows: TGTGCCAGTAGTATTCTGGCCAGGGGGAGCAATCAGCCCCAGCATTTT. This codes for CASSILARGSNQPQHF. The chain has TRBV19 and TRBJ1-5; 7 bases match TRBD1. Germline V gene sequence: CDR1 LNHDA, CDR2 SQIVND (reference sequence). V dropped 3 bases and J dropped 1; count of bases not matched to a gene: 6. The CDR3 is 16 amino acids.

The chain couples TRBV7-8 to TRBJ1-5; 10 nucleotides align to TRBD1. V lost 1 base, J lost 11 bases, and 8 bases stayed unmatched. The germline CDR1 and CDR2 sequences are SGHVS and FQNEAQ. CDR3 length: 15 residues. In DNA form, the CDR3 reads TGTGCCAGCAGCTTAGGGACAGGGGGGTCGGAGACCCAGCATTTT. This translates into CASSLGTGGSETQHF.

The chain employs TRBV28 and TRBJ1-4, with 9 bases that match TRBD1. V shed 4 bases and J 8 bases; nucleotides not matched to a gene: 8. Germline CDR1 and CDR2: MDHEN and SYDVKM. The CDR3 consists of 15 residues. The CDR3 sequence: CASSSPTGGYEKLFF. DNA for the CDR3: TGTGCCAGCAGTTCCCCGACAGGGGGTTACGAAAAACTGTTTTTT.

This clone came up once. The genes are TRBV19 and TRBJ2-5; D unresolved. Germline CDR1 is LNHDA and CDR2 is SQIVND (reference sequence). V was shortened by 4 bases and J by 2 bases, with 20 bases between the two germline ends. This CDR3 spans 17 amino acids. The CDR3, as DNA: TGTGCCAGTAGTACTACGGTTGGGCCGTTGAGTCAAGAGACCCAGTACTTC. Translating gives CASSTTVGPLSQETQYF.

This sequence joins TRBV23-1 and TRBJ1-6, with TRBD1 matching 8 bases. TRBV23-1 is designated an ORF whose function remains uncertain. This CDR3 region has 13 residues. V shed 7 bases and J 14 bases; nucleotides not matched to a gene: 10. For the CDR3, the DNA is TGCGCCAGCAAAACTAAGGACAGGGAATCCCTCCACTTT. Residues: CASKTKDRESLHF.

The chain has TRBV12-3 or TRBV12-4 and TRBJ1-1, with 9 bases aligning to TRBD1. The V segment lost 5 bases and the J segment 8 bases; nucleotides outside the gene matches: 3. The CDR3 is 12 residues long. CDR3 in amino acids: CASSMGQGEAFF. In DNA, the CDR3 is TGTGCCAGCAGTATGGGACAGGGAGAAGCTTTCTTT.

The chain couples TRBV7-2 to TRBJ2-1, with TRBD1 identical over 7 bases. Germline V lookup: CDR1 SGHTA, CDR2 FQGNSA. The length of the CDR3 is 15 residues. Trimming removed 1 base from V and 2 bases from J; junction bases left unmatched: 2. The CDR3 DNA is TGTGCCAGCAGCTTAGGACAGGGAGCCTACAATGAGCAGTTCTTC. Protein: CASSLGQGAYNEQFF.

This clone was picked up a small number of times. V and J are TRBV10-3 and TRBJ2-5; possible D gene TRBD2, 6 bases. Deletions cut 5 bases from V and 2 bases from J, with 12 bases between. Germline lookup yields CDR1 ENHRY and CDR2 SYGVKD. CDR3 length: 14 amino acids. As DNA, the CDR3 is TGTGCCATCAGTCTTGGCGGGGAACAAGAGACCCAGTACTTC. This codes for CAISLGGEQETQYF.

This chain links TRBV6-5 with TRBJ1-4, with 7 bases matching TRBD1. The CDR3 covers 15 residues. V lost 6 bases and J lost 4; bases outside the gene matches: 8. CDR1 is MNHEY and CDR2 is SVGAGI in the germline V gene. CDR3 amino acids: CASRTGTVYNEKLFF. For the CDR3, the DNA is TGTGCCAGCAGGACCGGGACAGTATATAATGAAAAACTGTTTTTT.

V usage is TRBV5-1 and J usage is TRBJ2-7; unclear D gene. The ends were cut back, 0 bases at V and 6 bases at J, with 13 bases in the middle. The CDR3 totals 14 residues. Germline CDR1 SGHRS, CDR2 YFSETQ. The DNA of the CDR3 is TGCGCCAGCAGCTTGGCGGCAGGATTTGGCGAGCAGTACGTC. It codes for CASSLAAGFGEQYV.

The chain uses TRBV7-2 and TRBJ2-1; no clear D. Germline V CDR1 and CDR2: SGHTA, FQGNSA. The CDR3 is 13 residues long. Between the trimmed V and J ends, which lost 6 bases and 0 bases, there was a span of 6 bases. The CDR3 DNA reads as TGTGCCAGCAGTCGGAGCTCCTACAATGAGCAGTTCTTC. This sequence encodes CASSRSSYNEQFF.